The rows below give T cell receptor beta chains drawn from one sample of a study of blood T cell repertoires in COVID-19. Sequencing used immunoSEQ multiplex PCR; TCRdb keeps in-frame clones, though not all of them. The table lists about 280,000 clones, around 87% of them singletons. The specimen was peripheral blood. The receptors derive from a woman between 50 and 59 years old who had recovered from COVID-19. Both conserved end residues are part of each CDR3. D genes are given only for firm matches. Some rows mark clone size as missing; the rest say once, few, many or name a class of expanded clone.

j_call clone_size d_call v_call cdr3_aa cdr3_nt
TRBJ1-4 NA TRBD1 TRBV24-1 CATSGGTGYNEKLFF TGTGCCACCAGTGGGGGGACAGGGTACAATGAAAAACTGTTTTTT
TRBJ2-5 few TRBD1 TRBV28 CASSLYAFGTGGSETQYF TGTGCCAGCAGTTTATACGCCTTTGGGACAGGGGGCAGTGAGACCCAGTACTTC
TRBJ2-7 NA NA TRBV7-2 CASSLRYEQYF TGTGCCAGCAGCTTACGGTACGAGCAGTACTTC
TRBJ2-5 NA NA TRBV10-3 CAISESRQGETQYF TGTGCCATCAGTGAGTCGAGGCAAGGCGAGACCCAGTACTTC
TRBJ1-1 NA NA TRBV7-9 CASSLVLSGNVNTEAFF TGTGCCAGCAGCTTAGTATTGTCCGGGAACGTGAACACTGAAGCTTTCTTT
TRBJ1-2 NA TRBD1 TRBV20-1 CSATTGDYTF TGCAGTGCGACAACAGGGGACTACACCTTC
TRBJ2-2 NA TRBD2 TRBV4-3 CASSRATGTSGTNTGELFF TGCGCCAGCAGCCGCGCCACCGGGACTAGCGGGACAAACACCGGGGAGCTGTTTTTT
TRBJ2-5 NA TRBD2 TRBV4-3 CASSRLAGLGETQYF TGCGCCAGCAGTCGACTAGCGGGATTAGGGGAGACCCAGTACTTC
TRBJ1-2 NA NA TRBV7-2 CASSLVQARYGYTF TGTGCCAGCAGCTTAGTGCAGGCGCGCTATGGCTACACCTTC
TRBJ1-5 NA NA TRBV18 CASSPAQGSNQPQHF TGTGCCAGCTCACCGGCACAGGGAAGCAATCAGCCCCAGCATTTT
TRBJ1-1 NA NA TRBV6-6 CASKMGAVNTEAFF TGTGCCAGCAAAATGGGGGCAGTGAACACTGAAGCTTTCTTT
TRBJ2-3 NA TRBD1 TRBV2 CASSDGTGGAVDTQYF TGTGCCAGCAGCGACGGGACAGGGGGCGCAGTAGATACGCAGTATTTT
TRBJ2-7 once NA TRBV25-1 CASSDLGSLSGEQYF TGTGCCAGCAGTGATCTGGGTAGCCTCTCGGGCGAGCAGTACTTC
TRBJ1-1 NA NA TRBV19 CASSSDSINTEAFF TGTGCCAGTAGTTCGGACAGCATAAACACTGAAGCTTTCTTT
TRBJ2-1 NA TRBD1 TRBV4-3 CASSQDYWGQLYNEQFF TGCGCCAGCAGCCAAGATTACTGGGGACAGTTGTACAATGAGCAGTTCTTC
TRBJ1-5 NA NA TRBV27 CASSSPPSNQPQHF TGTGCCAGCAGCTCTCCCCCTAGCAATCAGCCCCAGCATTTT
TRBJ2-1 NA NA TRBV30 CAWSGTWASANNEQFF TGTGCCTGGAGTGGGACCTGGGCTAGCGCCAACAATGAGCAGTTCTTC
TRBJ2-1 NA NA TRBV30 CAWSTGTSPFF TGTGCCTGGAGTACCGGGACATCTCCGTTCTTC
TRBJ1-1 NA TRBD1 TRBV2 CASSLQGANTEAFF TGTGCCAGCAGTCTACAGGGGGCCAACACTGAAGCTTTCTTT
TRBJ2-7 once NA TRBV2 CASSYDMATYEQYF TGTGCCAGCAGTTACGACATGGCTACCTACGAGCAGTACTTC
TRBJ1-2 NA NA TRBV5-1 CASSSGSFHGYTF TGCGCCAGCAGCTCCGGGTCATTTCATGGCTACACCTTC
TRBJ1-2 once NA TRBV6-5 CASRRTEAYGYTF TGTGCCAGCAGGAGGACAGAAGCCTATGGCTACACCTTC
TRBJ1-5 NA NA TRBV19 CASSLLWQIRGQPQHF TGTGCCAGTAGTTTATTATGGCAGATTCGCGGCCAGCCCCAGCATTTT
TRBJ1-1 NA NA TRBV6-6 CASSLYGDTEAFF TGTGCCAGCAGTTTATACGGGGACACTGAAGCTTTCTTT
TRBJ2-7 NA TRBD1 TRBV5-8 CASTLTGFYEQYF TGTGCCAGCACCCTGACAGGGTTCTACGAGCAGTACTTC
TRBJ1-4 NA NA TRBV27 CASSFLSRAEKLFF TGTGCCAGCAGTTTCTTAAGCAGGGCTGAAAAACTGTTTTTT
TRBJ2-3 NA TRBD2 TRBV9 CASSVAGLAGANTDTQYF TGTGCCAGCAGCGTAGCGGGACTAGCGGGGGCCAACACAGATACGCAGTATTTT
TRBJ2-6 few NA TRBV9 CASSEYRAPSGANVLTF TGTGCCAGCAGCGAGTACAGGGCCCCTTCTGGGGCCAACGTCCTGACTTTC
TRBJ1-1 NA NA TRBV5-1 CASSYSGTEAFF TGCGCCAGCAGCTATTCCGGGACAGAAGCTTTCTTT
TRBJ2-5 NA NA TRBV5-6 CASSFPEGETQYF TGTGCCAGCAGCTTCCCGGAGGGGGAGACCCAGTACTTC
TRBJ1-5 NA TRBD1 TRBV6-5 CASRGGQSNQPQHF TGTGCCAGCAGGGGGGGACAGAGTAATCAGCCCCAGCATTTT
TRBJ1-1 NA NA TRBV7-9 CASSLASREAFF TGTGCCAGCAGCTTAGCTTCCAGGGAAGCTTTCTTT
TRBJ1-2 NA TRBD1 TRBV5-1 CASSSSRALSPRQSGQGRNYGYTF TGCGCCAGCAGCTCTTCAAGGGCCCTGAGCCCCCGACAGTCAGGACAGGGTAGGAACTATGGCTACACCTTC
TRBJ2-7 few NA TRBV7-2 CASSQVHSWSEQYF TGTGCCAGCAGCCAAGTCCACTCCTGGAGCGAGCAGTACTTC
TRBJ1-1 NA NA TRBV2 CASSEITLNTEAFF TGTGCCAGCAGTGAAATAACTCTGAACACTGAAGCTTTCTTT
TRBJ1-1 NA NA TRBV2 CASSAQGVTEAFF TGTGCCAGCAGCGCACAGGGCGTCACTGAAGCTTTCTTT
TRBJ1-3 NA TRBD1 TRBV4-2 CASSQGGVLQGNTIYF TGTGCCAGCAGCCAGGGTGGGGTTTTACAGGGGAACACCATATATTTT
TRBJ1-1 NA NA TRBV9 CASSQTGTEAFF TGTGCCAGCAGCCAGACAGGTACTGAAGCTTTCTTT
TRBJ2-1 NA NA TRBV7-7 CASSPRRGRYNEQFF TGTGCTAGCAGCCCCCGGAGGGGGCGATACAATGAGCAGTTCTTC
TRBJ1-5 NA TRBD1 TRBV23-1 CASSHGGGTNQPQHF TGCGCCAGCAGTCACGGAGGGGGCACCAATCAGCCCCAGCATTTT
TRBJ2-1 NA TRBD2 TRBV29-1 CSSRGGTSGRHRRDEQFF TGCAGCTCTCGAGGGGGGACTAGCGGGAGGCACCGTAGGGATGAGCAGTTCTTC
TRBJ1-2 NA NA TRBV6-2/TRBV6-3 CASSIGGGYTF TGTGCCAGCAGCATCGGCGGTGGCTACACCTTC
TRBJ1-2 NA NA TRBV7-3 CASSAYQGYGYTF TGTGCCAGCAGCGCCTACCAGGGGTATGGCTACACCTTC
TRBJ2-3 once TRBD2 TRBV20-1 CSASERESTDTQYF TGCAGTGCTAGTGAGCGGGAAAGCACAGATACGCAGTATTTT
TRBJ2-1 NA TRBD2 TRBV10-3 CAISESASGYNEQFF TGTGCCATCAGTGAGTCGGCTAGCGGATACAATGAGCAGTTCTTC
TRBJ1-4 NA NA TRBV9 CASSVGVSSNEKLFF TGTGCCAGCAGCGTAGGTGTCAGTTCCAATGAAAAACTGTTTTTT
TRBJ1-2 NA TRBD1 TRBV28 CASSTTGKGYTF TGTGCCAGCAGTACGACAGGGAAGGGCTACACCTTC
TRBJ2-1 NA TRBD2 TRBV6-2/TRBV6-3 CASSQTSANNEQFF TGTGCCAGCAGTCAAACTAGCGCAAACAATGAGCAGTTCTTC
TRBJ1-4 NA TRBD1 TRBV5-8 CASSRGETGGEKLFF TGTGCCAGCAGCAGGGGAGAGACAGGGGGTGAAAAACTGTTTTTT
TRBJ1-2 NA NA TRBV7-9 CASSPPGNLDYGYTF TGTGCCAGCAGCCCGCCCGGGAACCTCGATTATGGCTACACCTTC
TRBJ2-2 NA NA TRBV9 CASSVEISSGTGELFF TGTGCCAGCAGCGTAGAAATATCATCGGGCACCGGGGAGCTGTTTTTT
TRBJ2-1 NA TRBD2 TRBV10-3 CAIGALQRGGSEQFF TGTGCCATCGGGGCCCTCCAGCGGGGTGGTAGTGAGCAGTTCTTC
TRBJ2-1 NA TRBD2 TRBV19 CASSMSGRWESEQFF TGTGCCAGTAGTATGAGCGGGAGGTGGGAAAGTGAGCAGTTCTTC
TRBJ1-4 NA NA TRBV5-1 CASSLMSDPREKLFF TGCGCCAGCAGCTTAATGTCAGATCCTCGTGAAAAACTGTTTTTT